This T cell receptor beta chain originates from a study of molecular identifiers for immune sequencing clone quantification. As for the study in general: RNA from 20,000 or 100,000 naive CD8 cells was split five ways in replicates, with four sequenced.

Findings and limits, study-wide: Among effectors, clones above 20 RNA copies held over 97% of molecules; among naive cells, under 1%. For highly expanded clones, sizes could be underestimated when identical TCR molecules share a barcode.

MiXCR, applied by TCRdb to the PCR reads, yields one record per CDR3 protein. This table has around 40,000 distinct CDR3 sequences, over 15% appearing once. Ten or more counts support this clonotype. Its antigen is as yet unknown. V gave up 0 bases and J gave up 9 bases; unmatched junction bases: 7. This CDR3 has 15 residues. Per the germline V gene, CDR1 is LGHNA and CDR2 is YSLEER. The gene calls are TRBV4-3 and TRBJ1-4; 7 bases match TRBD1. Sequencing was done on a sample of naive CD8+ T cells from blood, with Jurkat cell RNA spiked in. Subset defined: FACS-sorted CD8+CD4-CCR7+CD45RA+ naive T cells. This clonotype was sampled from a human donor in good health. Some libraries in this study had Jurkat cell RNA spiked in. CDR3 in amino acids: CASSQDEGTEQKLFF. CDR3 bases: TGCGCCAGCAGCCAAGATGAGGGGACAGAGCAAAAACTGTTTTTT.